The rows below give T cell receptor beta chains drawn from one sample of a study of shared clonotypes between healthy human individuals. Generated by immunoSEQ multiplex PCR, the TCRdb table keeps only in-frame clones and is missing some. The sample records roughly 890,000 clones, almost 95% being singletons. Material: naive CD8+ T cells sorted from blood. The receptors derive from a man between 25 and 39 years old in good health. Each CDR3 is given with its conserved first and last residue. A D gene is named only where the DNA matches it firmly. Clone sizes are given selectively: once, few, many, or a class where the clone is expanded.

len	v_gene	d_gene	j_gene	abundance	CDR3nt	CDR3aa
13	TRBV9	NA	TRBJ2-1	NA	TGTGCCAGCAGCGTAGATTCCTACAATGAGCAGTTCTTC	CASSVDSYNEQFF
14	TRBV6-1	NA	TRBJ2-3	NA	TGTGCCAGCAGTGAGACAGGGAGGGCAGATACGCAGTATTTT	CASSETGRADTQYF
14	TRBV11-3	NA	TRBJ2-7	NA	TGTGCCAGCAGCTTAGATCCAGGGAGTGACGAGCAGTACTTC	CASSLDPGSDEQYF
13	TRBV7-9	NA	TRBJ2-3	NA	TGTGCCAGCAGCTCCCCACTTTTAGATACGCAGTATTTT	CASSSPLLDTQYF
14	TRBV5-4	TRBD2	TRBJ2-3	NA	TGTGCCAGCAGCTTTACTAGCGGGGGGGATACGCAGTATTTT	CASSFTSGGDTQYF
15	TRBV2	TRBD1	TRBJ1-4	NA	TGTGCCAGCAGGCATACCTCAGGGGGGAATGAAAAACTGTTTTTT	CASRHTSGGNEKLFF
13	TRBV27	NA	TRBJ2-5	NA	TGTGCCAGCAGTACAAGAGACCAAGAGACCCAGTACTTC	CASSTRDQETQYF
16	TRBV13	TRBD2	TRBJ2-1	NA	TGTGCCAGCAGCTTATTCTCTAGCGGGAGACACAATGAGCAGTTCTTC	CASSLFSSGRHNEQFF
13	TRBV7-6	TRBD2	TRBJ2-1	NA	TGTGCCAGCAGCTCCGGGACTAGAAATGAGCAGTTCTTC	CASSSGTRNEQFF
14	TRBV19	NA	TRBJ2-1	many	TGTGCCAGTAGTATACTCGAGGGTCTCAATGAGCAGTTCTTC	CASSILEGLNEQFF
12	TRBV12-2	NA	TRBJ2-2	NA	TGTGCAAGTCGCAAGAAGATCGGGGAGCTGTTTTTT	CASRKKIGELFF
15	TRBV5-4	NA	TRBJ2-3	few	TGTGCCAGCAGCTCGTCGGGAGTGGAGTCAGATACGCAGTATTTT	CASSSSGVESDTQYF
16	TRBV4-2	TRBD2	TRBJ2-5	NA	TGTGCCAGCAGCCAAGGAGGCGGGGGAAAACAAGAGACCCAGTACTTC	CASSQGGGGKQETQYF
17	TRBV5-1	TRBD1	TRBJ1-4	NA	TGCGCCAGCAGCTTGGTGGGACAGGGAGTGATTAATGAAAAACTGTTTTTT	CASSLVGQGVINEKLFF
16	TRBV10-3	TRBD2	TRBJ2-7	once	TGTGCCATCAGTGAACCGGGACTAGCGGGAACAAGCGAGCAGTACTTC	CAISEPGLAGTSEQYF
18	TRBV7-7	TRBD2	TRBJ2-2	NA	TGTGCCAGCAGCTTAGTGGGAGGGCTCTTTTCGAACACCGGGGAGCTGTTTTTT	CASSLVGGLFSNTGELFF
18	TRBV19	NA	TRBJ2-1	NA	TGTGCCAGTAGCCAGGTGGGGCCAGGCCGCAGCTCCTACAATGAGCAGTTCTTC	CASSQVGPGRSSYNEQFF
11	TRBV5-6	NA	TRBJ2-2	NA	TGTGCCAGCAGCTTGGGGCGGGAGCTGTTTTTT	CASSLGRELFF
15	TRBV28	TRBD1	TRBJ1-5	once	TGTGCCAGCAGACCTGGGACAGTGATCAATCAGCCCCAGCATTTT	CASRPGTVINQPQHF
12	TRBV4-1	TRBD1	TRBJ1-5	NA	TGCGCCAGCAGCCGGACAGGACAGCCCCAGCATTTT	CASSRTGQPQHF
13	TRBV27	NA	TRBJ2-1	NA	TGTGCCAGCAGCCTATGGAGAGACAATGAGCAGTTCTTC	CASSLWRDNEQFF
12	TRBV19	NA	TRBJ1-3	NA	TGTGCCAGTCGGGCCTTCGGAAACACCATATATTTT	CASRAFGNTIYF
16	TRBV10-3	NA	TRBJ2-1	once	TGTGCCATCAGTGAACTGGGCATGAGCTCCTACAATGAGCAGTTCTTC	CAISELGMSSYNEQFF
14	TRBV2	TRBD1	TRBJ1-5	NA	TGTGCCAGCCGGGACAGCTATAGCAATCAGCCCCAGCATTTT	CASRDSYSNQPQHF
16	TRBV25-1	TRBD1	TRBJ2-5	NA	TGTGCCAGCAGTGAAATCATAGGGACAGGGGAAGAGACCCAGTACTTC	CASSEIIGTGEETQYF
14	TRBV5-1	NA	TRBJ2-1	NA	TGCGCCAGCAGCTTGTCCCTTGGGACCGAGGAGCAGTTCTTC	CASSLSLGTEEQFF
14	TRBV11-2	NA	TRBJ2-7	NA	TGTGCCAGCAGCTTAGGCGGTAGAGGGTACGAGCAGTACTTC	CASSLGGRGYEQYF
13	TRBV28	NA	TRBJ2-5	NA	TGTGCCAGCAATCCCACAGGGCTGAAGACCCAGTACTTC	CASNPTGLKTQYF
14	TRBV9	TRBD2	TRBJ2-7	NA	TGTGCCAGCAGCGTCGGGGGGTTATCCTACGAGCAGTACTTC	CASSVGGLSYEQYF
15	TRBV9	TRBD2	TRBJ2-1	NA	TGTGCCAGCAGCGTAGAGGCTAGCGGGAGATATGAGCAGTTCTTC	CASSVEASGRYEQFF
12	TRBV15	NA	TRBJ2-1	NA	TGTGCCACCAGCAGAGTCGGACAGTGGCAGTTCTTC	CATSRVGQWQFF
14	TRBV5-1	NA	TRBJ2-5	NA	TGCGCCAGCAGCGCGGCGCAGTCGGGAGAGACCCAGTACTTC	CASSAAQSGETQYF
17	TRBV7-9	TRBD1	TRBJ2-3	NA	TGTGCCAGCAGGCTAGCCGGGACAGGGGGAATCACAGATACGCAGTATTTT	CASRLAGTGGITDTQYF
12	TRBV27	NA	TRBJ2-3	NA	TGTGCCAGCAGTAAACACACAGATACGCAGTATTTT	CASSKHTDTQYF
15	TRBV5-1	NA	TRBJ2-7	NA	TGCGCCAGCAGCTTTGGGTTGGCAGTCTATGACGAGCAGTACTTC	CASSFGLAVYDEQYF
14	TRBV18	NA	TRBJ2-7	NA	TGTGCCAGCTCACCAGGGGGCAGGGGATACGAGCAGTACTTC	CASSPGGRGYEQYF
12	TRBV5-4	NA	TRBJ1-4	NA	TGTGCCAGCAGCTTTAATTTGAGGAAACTGTTTTTT	CASSFNLRKLFF
14	TRBV19	TRBD1	TRBJ1-5	NA	TGTGCCAGTAAGTCGGGACAGAGCAATCAGCCCCAGCATTTT	CASKSGQSNQPQHF
16	TRBV27	TRBD1	TRBJ2-7	NA	TGTGCCAGCAGTTATTCCGGGACAGGCCTCTCCTACGAGCAGTACTTC	CASSYSGTGLSYEQYF
15	TRBV29-1	NA	TRBJ2-1	NA	TGCAGCGTTGTAATGTCTCTCTCAGCCGTCAATGAGCAGTTCTTC	CSVVMSLSAVNEQFF
16	TRBV7-9	TRBD1	TRBJ2-4	NA	TGTGCCAGCAGCTCAACCAGGGGACAGGGAGAAAACATTCAGTACTTC	CASSSTRGQGENIQYF
16	TRBV7-9	TRBD2	TRBJ2-7	NA	TGTGCCAGCAGCTCCCCCGGGACTAGCGTTACCTACGAGCAGTACTTC	CASSSPGTSVTYEQYF
12	TRBV27	NA	TRBJ1-1	once	TGTGCCAGCAGTTCGGGGAGAACTGAAGCTTTCTTT	CASSSGRTEAFF
14	TRBV19	TRBD1	TRBJ2-7	NA	TGTGCCAGTAGTACCCGGACAGGGGAGTACGAGCAGTACTTC	CASSTRTGEYEQYF
18	TRBV5-5	TRBD2	TRBJ2-7	NA	TGTGCCAGCAGCCGGGGACTAGCGGGCTCCGAAGGATCCTACGAGCAGTACTTC	CASSRGLAGSEGSYEQYF